The 25 T cell receptor beta chains below come from one sample, sequenced in a study of blood T cell repertoires in COVID-19. Using immunoSEQ multiplex PCR, the repertoire was profiled, and TCRdb retains in-frame clones only, with some absent. The data contain approximately 150,000 clones, about 83% of them singletons. Sequencing was carried out using peripheral blood. These receptors came from a human donor in a cohort sampled during active COVID-19.

J is TRBJ1-4 and V is TRBV7-9; TRBD1 matches at 8 bases. The length of the CDR3 is 16 residues. J lost 3 bases, V lost 5 bases, and 8 bases had no gene match. The germline V gene has CDR1 SEHNR and CDR2 FQNEAQ (reference sequence). This chain's CDR3 is CASSPRQGTPNEKLFF. The CDR3 DNA is TGTGCCAGCAGCCCCCGACAGGGGACTCCTAATGAAAAACTGTTTTTT.

This chain connects TRBV4-1 to TRBJ2-7, with D possibly TRBD2 on 7 matching bases. CDR3 size: 20 residues. The germline V and J ends were trimmed by 3 bases and 1 base, with 28 bases remaining between them. CDR1 is MGHRA and CDR2 is YSYEKL in the germline V gene. CDR3 coding DNA: TGCGCCAGCAGCCACGATCACAGGGTGGGGCTACTAGCGTCATCCTACGAGCAGTACTTC. This gives the protein CASSHDHRVGLLASSYEQYF.

This rearrangement joins TRBV2 to TRBJ1-2; perhaps TRBD1 as D (6 bases). CDR3 size: 14 residues. CDR1 is SNHLY and CDR2 is FYNNEI in the germline V gene. The germline V and J ends were trimmed by 6 bases and 4 bases, with 15 bases remaining between them. The DNA for the CDR3 is TGTGCCAGCAGATTGACAGGAACTAGCTATGGCTACACCTTC. As protein: CASRLTGTSYGYTF.

This sequence joins TRBV29-1 and TRBJ1-1; 8 positions match TRBD1. The CDR3 has 15 amino acids. With 8 bases clipped from V and 1 base from J, the junction kept 12 bases outside the gene matches. From germline, CDR1 is SQVTM and CDR2 ANQGSEA. The CDR3 region is CSCELTGQGNTEAFF. CDR3 nucleotide sequence: TGCAGCTGCGAGTTAACCGGACAGGGGAACACTGAAGCTTTCTTT.

This clone was detected a few times. The chain combines TRBV5-6 with TRBJ1-2, with D perhaps matching TRBD1 (5 bases). V was pared by 4 bases and J by 4 bases, with 11 bases between. The CDR3 covers 13 residues. The germline CDR1 and CDR2 sequences are SGHDT and YYEEEE. The CDR3 loop reads CASSQGIGYGYTF. CDR3 nucleotides: TGTGCCAGCAGCCAGGGAATTGGCTATGGCTACACCTTC.

V is TRBV21-1 and J is TRBJ2-7; the D call in the table, TRBD2, was not verified against the DNA. TRBV21-1 is an annotated pseudogene. This CDR3 has 19 residues. This chain's CDR3 is CASSKCEVSGSSLGYEQYF. CDR3 coding DNA: TGTGCCAGCAGCAAATGTGAGGTTAGCGGGAGCTCCCTCGGGTACGAGCAGTACTTC.

This clone was detected once. The chain is built from TRBV5-4 and TRBJ1-1; 7 positions agree with TRBD1. Trimming cost V 4 bases and J 4 bases; bases outside gene matches: 10. Germline V gives CDR1 SGHNT, CDR2 YYREEE (reference sequence). There are 15 residues in the CDR3. CDR3 region: CASSRQRQGGTEAFF. CDR3 DNA sequence: TGTGCCAGCAGCCGCCAGAGACAGGGAGGCACTGAAGCTTTCTTT. The full variable domain, in which reference TRBV5-4 and TRBJ1-1 provide the parts outside the CDR3, is ETGVTQSPTHLIKTRGQQVTLRCSSQSGHNTVSWYQQALGQGPQFIFQYYREEENGRGNFPPRFSGLQFPNYSSELNVNALELDDSALYLCASSRQRQGGTEAFFGQGTRLTVV.

The CDR3 loop reads CASSLATGLDGYTF. CDR3 nucleotide sequence: TGTGCCAGCAGCTTAGCAACAGGGCTTGATGGCTACACCTTC. This sequence joins TRBV28 and TRBJ1-2; D is perhaps TRBD1 (6 bases). Germline CDR1 is MDHEN and CDR2 is SYDVKM. The CDR3 contains 14 residues. V gave up 6 bases and J gave up 6 bases, with 17 bases separating them.

The genes are TRBV30 and TRBJ1-1; D is unresolved. The CDR3 runs 12 residues. V lost 0 bases to trimming and J lost 5 bases, with 7 bases between them. CDR1 is GTSNPN and CDR2 is SVGIG in the germline V gene (reference sequence). As DNA, the CDR3 is TGTGCCTGGAGTGTACTAGCTACTGAAGCTTTCTTT. It is translated as CAWSVLATEAFF.

The rearrangement joins TRBV7-2 to TRBJ2-3, with D possibly being TRBD1 (6 bases). The germline gives CDR1 SGHTA, CDR2 FQGNSA. Trimming removed 1 base at V and 2 bases at J, with 13 bases between. This CDR3 is 16 amino acids long. The CDR3 region is CASSLVGGGPTDTQYF. CDR3 nucleotide sequence: TGTGCCAGCAGCTTAGTTGGTGGGGGCCCCACAGATACGCAGTATTTT.

This clone was seen only once. The gene calls are TRBV27 and TRBJ2-3; the D is unclear. V was shortened by 5 bases and J by 7 bases, with 10 bases between the two germline ends. Germline V gene lookup returns CDR1 MNHEY and CDR2 SMNVEV (reference sequence). This CDR3 region has 12 residues. The CDR3 bases are TGTGCCAGCAGTACTATCCCATATACGCAGTATTTT. Translated: CASSTIPYTQYF.

The chain combines TRBV24-1 with TRBJ1-1; possible D gene TRBD1, 6 bases. V dropped 3 bases and J dropped 1 base, with 11 bases sitting between them. The CDR3 covers 15 residues. CDR1 KGHDR and CDR2 SFDVKD come from the germline V gene. The DNA for the CDR3 is TGTGCCACCAGTGATCCCACAGGGCCGAACACTGAAGCTTTCTTT. Encoded protein: CATSDPTGPNTEAFF.

The rearrangement links TRBV3-1 (or the pseudogene TRBV3-2) to TRBJ1-2; 7 bases match TRBD1. Germline CDR1 reads LGHDT; CDR2 reads YNNKEL (reference sequence). After removal of 1 base from V and 7 bases from J, the junction contained 6 bases not matched to a gene. The CDR3 loop spans 14 amino acids. The CDR3 reads CASSQAVQGIGYTF. CDR3 DNA: TGTGCCAGCAGCCAAGCAGTACAGGGGATTGGCTACACCTTC.

V usage is TRBV29-1 and J usage is TRBJ2-2, with 8 bases matching TRBD1. V was pared by 7 bases and J by 4 bases, with 20 bases of the junction left unmatched. CDR3 length: 18 residues. CDR1 and CDR2 (germline): SQVTM, ANQGSEA. The CDR3 loop reads CSAGPPRQGSGSTGELFF. The DNA of the CDR3 is TGCAGCGCCGGCCCCCCTAGACAGGGGTCCGGGAGCACCGGGGAGCTGTTTTTT.

This chain's CDR3 is CASSSNQDRTRYEQYF. In nucleotides, the CDR3 is TGTGCCAGCAGCTCCAACCAAGACAGAACCCGCTACGAGCAGTACTTC. This chain joins TRBV7-4 and TRBJ2-7; tentative D call: TRBD1 (5 bases). The ends were cut back, 4 bases at V and 3 bases at J, with 19 bases in the middle. CDR3 length equals 16 residues. The germline V gene encodes CDR1 SGHVT and CDR2 SQSDAQ.

This clone is a singleton in its sample. CDR3 loop: CASSTRTSGGQETQYF. CDR3 DNA: TGTGCCAGCAGCACCAGGACTAGCGGAGGGCAAGAGACCCAGTACTTC. This chain connects TRBV21-1 to TRBJ2-5; TRBD2 is the table's D call, not checked against the DNA. TRBV21-1 is termed a pseudogene. This CDR3 is built from 16 residues.

The CDR3 bases are TGTGCCTGGAGCAGGAGTACCGTGACAGGAGCAACTGAAGCTTTCTTT. Translation: CAWSRSTVTGATEAFF. The rearrangement joins TRBV30 to TRBJ1-1; a possible D gene is TRBD1 (6 bases). V lost 3 bases and J lost 5, with 22 bases in between. CDR1 and CDR2 (germline): GTSNPN, SVGIG (reference sequence). The CDR3 is made up of 16 amino acids. Supplemented by reference TRBV30 and TRBJ1-1, the full variable domain reads SQTIHQWPATLVQPVGSPLSLECTVEGTSNPNLYWYRQAAGRGLQLLFYSVGIGQISSEVPQNLSASRPQDRQFILSSKKLLLSDSGFYLCAWSRSTVTGATEAFFGQGTRLTVV.

This chain links TRBV6-2 or TRBV6-3 with TRBJ2-7; D is undetermined. The CDR3 totals 16 residues. Germline lookup yields CDR1 MNHEY and CDR2 SVGEGT. V lost 0 bases to trimming and J lost 3 bases, with 15 bases between them. The CDR3 here is CASSYSLIPPGYEQYF. The CDR3 DNA reads TGTGCCAGCAGTTACTCCCTGATACCCCCCGGCTACGAGCAGTACTTC.

This chain links TRBV29-1 with TRBJ2-7; D is perhaps TRBD1 (5 bases). The V end was cut by 6 bases, the J end by 2 bases, with 8 bases between. This CDR3 is built from 11 residues. Germline V gene data show CDR1 as SQVTM and CDR2 as ANQGSEA. This CDR3 is CSVAGTYEQYF. As DNA, the CDR3 is TGCAGCGTAGCAGGGACCTACGAGCAGTACTTC.

This clone was seen a handful of times. The V and J genes are TRBV5-4 and TRBJ1-5, with D uncertain. Germline CDR1 reads SGHNT; CDR2 reads YYREEE (reference sequence). The CDR3 is 13 residues long. Deletions cut 4 bases from V and 4 bases from J, with 9 bases between. The CDR3 loop reads CASSPGPNQPQHF. As DNA, the CDR3 is TGTGCCAGCAGCCCTGGCCCGAATCAGCCCCAGCATTTT.

The chain recombines TRBV7-2 with TRBJ2-2; D may be TRBD2 (6 bases). Between the trimmed V and J ends, which lost 0 bases and 7 bases, there was a span of 18 bases. Per the germline V gene, CDR1 is SGHTA and CDR2 is FQGNSA. The CDR3 is 17 residues long. This CDR3 reads CASSLAGTHLRGGELFF. Here the CDR3 DNA reads TGTGCCAGCAGCTTAGCCGGGACTCACCTTAGAGGCGGGGAGCTGTTTTTT.

V is TRBV5-1 and J is TRBJ2-7; 7 bases match TRBD2. J gave up 6 bases and V 0 bases, and 12 bases lay outside the gene matches. CDR3 length equals 16 residues. Germline V lookup: CDR1 SGHRS, CDR2 YFSETQ. The CDR3 region has the DNA TGCGCCAGCAGCTTGGGCAGTATTGCGGGAGCGGGCGAGCAGTACTTC. As protein: CASSLGSIAGAGEQYF.

The chain combines TRBV6-6 with TRBJ1-1, with no clear D. The CDR3 totals 13 residues. The germline V gene has CDR1 MNHNY and CDR2 SVGAGI (reference sequence). Trimming left V 5 bases short and J 1 base short, with 8 bases between. The CDR3 coding sequence is TGTGCCAGCAGTCCCCGACAGAACACTGAAGCTTTCTTT. Translated, it gives CASSPRQNTEAFF.

The chain links TRBV3-1 (or the pseudogene TRBV3-2) to TRBJ1-3; maybe TRBD1 (6 bases). This CDR3 has 15 amino acids. V dropped 4 bases and J dropped 3 bases, with 13 bases sitting between them. CDR1 LGHDT and CDR2 YNNKEL come from the germline V gene (reference sequence). CDR3 residues: CASSLAGEGGNTIYF. The CDR3 DNA reads as TGTGCCAGCAGCCTTGCAGGGGAAGGTGGAAACACCATATATTTT.

This rearrangement joins TRBV18 to TRBJ2-7; 7 nucleotides match TRBD1. Per germline, CDR1 KGHSH and CDR2 LQKENI. The CDR3 has 14 amino acids. Trimming took 2 bases from V and 3 from J; bases not matched to a gene: 4. In nucleotides, the CDR3 is TGTGCCAGCTCACCAATCAGGGACAGCTACGAGCAGTACTTC. Protein: CASSPIRDSYEQYF. The variable domain in full, completed from reference TRBV18 and TRBJ2-7, reads NAGVMQNPRHLVRRRGQEARLRCSPMKGHSHVYWYRQLPEEGLKFMVYLQKENIIDESGMPKERFSAEFPKEGPSILRIQQVVRGDSAAYFCASSPIRDSYEQYFGPGTRLTVT.